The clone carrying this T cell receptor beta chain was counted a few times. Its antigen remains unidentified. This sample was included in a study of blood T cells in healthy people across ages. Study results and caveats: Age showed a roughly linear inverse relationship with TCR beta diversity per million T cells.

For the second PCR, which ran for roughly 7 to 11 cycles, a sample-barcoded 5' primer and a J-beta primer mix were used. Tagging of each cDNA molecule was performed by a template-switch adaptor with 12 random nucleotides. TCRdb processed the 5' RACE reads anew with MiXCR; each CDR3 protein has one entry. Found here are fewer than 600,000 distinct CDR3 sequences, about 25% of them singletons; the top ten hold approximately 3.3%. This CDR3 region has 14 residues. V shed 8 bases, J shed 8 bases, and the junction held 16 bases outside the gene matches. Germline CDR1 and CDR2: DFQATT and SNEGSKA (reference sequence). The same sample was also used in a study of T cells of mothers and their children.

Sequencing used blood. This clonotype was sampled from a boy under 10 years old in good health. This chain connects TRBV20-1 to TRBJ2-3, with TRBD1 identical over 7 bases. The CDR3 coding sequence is TGCAGTTTGCCCCGGACAGGTGGTGATGGTACGCAGTATTTT. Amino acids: CSLPRTGGDGTQYF.